Here is one TCR beta chain with its context. The sample holds many counts of this clonotype. Its antigen remains unidentified. No much larger clonotype is one base removed from it; base qualities were not supplied. The label giving this sample's time point can be read as: newly diagnosed GD, antithyroid drugs for less than 3 months. For both TCR sequencing and RNA sequencing, RNA was extracted from PBMCs in TRIzol. The diagnosis of Graves' disease was made according to American Thyroid Association guidelines. The patients came from an endocrinology department in Xi'an, China. Each patient gave 8.5 to 9.5 milliliters of peripheral blood, collected in an EDTA anticoagulant tube. Ficoll Paque Plus density gradient separation was used to isolate PBMCs, and no further T cell sorting was done. An Agilent 2100 Bioanalyzer and agarose gel were used to assess RNA quality, and a NanoDrop 2000 was used to measure RNA concentration.

The library was built by means of multiplex PCR. Reads for this sample came from an Illumina HiSeq 4000. To build TCR beta libraries, CDR3 regions were amplified by Arm-PCR using iRepertoire HTBI primers. Before sequencing, the PCR products went through gel purification. The study's own analysis went as follows. Across samples, around 58 TRBV and 13 to 15 TRBJ segments were identified and used for gene usage analysis of CDR3 amino acid clonotypes. COPE and FqMerger were used to merge the filtered high-quality paired reads into contigs. Contigs were aligned with BLAST to IMGT TRBV, TRBD and TRBJ reference genes, and CDR3 was defined per IMGT. Highly expanded clones were defined as clonotypes with a frequency above 0.1%. Repertoire diversity was measured by Shannon entropy, and V-J evenness by the Gini coefficient. A clonotype was considered public if more than one individual shared it. TCRdb trimmed public reads at Q25 via fastp, called clones via MiXCR and kept in-frame beta chains. Merged by CDR3 protein, the rows form single entries marked with the most common genes and DNA. These V and J calls are TCRdb output, not the study's own analysis. The sample table contains around 240,000 distinct CDR3 sequences; only one count was recorded for around 18% of them. 14% of the sample comes from the top ten.

This record belongs to a study of regulatory T cells in long-lasting Graves disease (dated by TCRdb to the early 2020s). Turning to the overall study: Newly diagnosed Graves' disease patients had taken antithyroid drugs for less than 3 months. Peripheral blood TCR sequencing and RNA sequencing compared persistent Graves' disease patients with newly diagnosed Graves' disease patients. The study was registered as a clinical trial and conducted in China. A total of roughly 35 samples underwent TCR sequencing: about 13 from persistent and roughly 20 from newly diagnosed Graves' disease patients.

V is cut back by 6 bases and J by 4 bases, with 17 bases in the junction unmatched. The germline V gene specifies MNHEY as CDR1 and SVGEGT as CDR2. The CDR3 covers 17 residues, taking in both the cysteine and the phenylalanine. The only DNA kept is the CDR3, 51 bases in frame from the first base. On the study overall, not on this receptor specifically: Because the primary lesion, thyroid tissue, could not be accessed, the study looked at peripheral blood alone. Compared with newly diagnosed patients, patients with persistent Graves' disease had lower TCR Shannon entropy and fewer highly expanded clones, which suggests clonal expansion. A larger number of public clonotypes was shared among persistent patients (under 3,000) than among newly diagnosed patients (over 850). As a limitation, the authors acknowledged that the small sample size may reduce accuracy. TRBV28, TRBJ1-2 and TRBJ2-5 were preferentially used in persistent disease, while TRBV20-1 and TRBJ2-1 were favored in newly diagnosed disease. Sequencing and analysis were restricted to the TCR beta chain.

Separately, the same data were catalogued under a study of T cells in Graves' hyperthyroidism and ophthalmopathy. The second study's paper adds: Graves' hyperthyroidism was defined as stable when no progression to ophthalmopathy occurred over 18 months of follow-up. Hyperthyroidism patients were aged 18 to 65 years and newly diagnosed, with disease duration of less than 2 months. The study excluded patients with uncontrolled infections, other autoimmune diseases, pregnancy or lactation. Diagnoses were based on clinical symptoms, serum thyroxine and TRAb, thyroid ultrasound and orbital computed tomography. The first round of RT-PCR for the TCR CDR3 was performed with the HTBI primer set and the Qiagen OneStep RT-PCR kit. Most expanded thyroid clonotypes (frequency above 0.001) were also found in blood, which suggests that blood repertoires may mirror thyroid immune responses. A 13 V-J signature model separated ophthalmopathy from stable hyperthyroidism, with roughly 88% sensitivity and roughly 82% specificity in cross-validation and 80%/75% in testing. In validation, progression to ophthalmopathy was predicted by the model with roughly 69% sensitivity and 72.22% specificity, a median of approximately 6.5 months before onset. A discovery cohort of roughly 100 patients, approximately 45 with Graves' ophthalmopathy and approximately 57 with stable Graves' hyperthyroidism, was used to find distinguishing TCR V-J signatures. An independent validation cohort of under 20 hyperthyroidism patients and approximately 17 patients who later progressed to ophthalmopathy tested prospective prediction of ophthalmopathy. The 85 to 100 discovery patients were randomly split 7:3 into training and test sets. In addition, the study compared T-cell repertoires in thyroid tissue and in blood from about 6 Graves' hyperthyroidism patients. Following sampling, methimazole starting at 30 mg daily was given to hyperthyroidism patients, and high-dose intravenous methylprednisolone was given to ophthalmopathy patients. Libraries were constructed in a second round of multiplex PCR, after which size selection and purification were carried out. Paired-end sequencing of the libraries was performed with 100 bp reads on an Illumina HiSeq2000. SOAPnuke was used to process the raw data, with reads discarded if the reads contained adapters or uncalled bases, had a mean Phred below 15, or lacked an exact constant-primer or identifier match. COPE v1.2.5 was used to merge the high-quality paired reads, and each unique nucleotide sequence was defined as a clonotype. Clonotypes were aligned to IMGT TRBV, TRBD and TRBJ reference segments using MiTCR v1.1. Only V-J combinations with frequency above 0.0001, covering about 99% of repertoires, were analysed. A TCS score was defined as the ratio between F50 (clonal expansion) and ExV (chaos), using BLOSUM62-based TCRdist between CDR3 peptides within each V-J. Welch's t-statistics and random forest reduced some 510 V-J features to 13, which were used in a naive Bayes classifier (R e1071). Sample size was not statistically predetermined, and investigators were not blinded to group allocation. The paper describes TCR Vbeta CDR3 sequencing of 135 peripheral blood samples, made up of some 42 ophthalmopathy patients, around 73 hyperthyroidism patients and about 17 progressor patients.

The material sequenced was peripheral blood mononuclear cells (PBMCs), taken at new diagnosis, from a patient treated with antithyroid drugs. Here the chain combines TRBV6-2 or TRBV6-3 and TRBJ1-1; 7 central nucleotides agree with TRBD1. The sequence was collected from a woman aged 30 to 39 with Graves disease. Donor details come from another sample of the same person, matched by shared clones. DNA sequence: TGTGCCAGCAGCGAGCATTCGACAGGGTCCCTCGGCACTGAAGCTTTCTTT. It translates to CASSEHSTGSLGTEAFF.